The TCR beta chain described here comes from a study of molecular identifiers for immune sequencing clone quantification. This CDR3 region has 13 residues. With 5 bases clipped from V and 4 bases from J, the junction kept 6 bases outside the gene matches. The germline CDR1 and CDR2 sequences are SQVTM and ANQGSEA. Judged by abundance, this clonotype is medium-sized (0.01 to 0.1%). From the PCR reads, TCRdb called clonotypes with MiXCR, one entry per CDR3 protein. The sample shows some 11,000 distinct CDR3 sequences, about 16% of them seen only once. The chain uses TRBV29-1 and TRBJ2-5; 8 positions match TRBD1. Sequenced material: naive CD8+ T cells from blood, with Jurkat cell RNA spiked in. Subset given: FACS-sorted CD8+CD4-CCR7+CD45RA+ naive T cells. This receptor was taken from a human donor in good health. Some libraries in this study had Jurkat cell RNA spiked in. CDR3 protein: CSVFSGGLETQYF. The CDR3, as DNA: TGCAGCGTTTTCTCAGGGGGCTTAGAGACCCAGTACTTC.